This entry lists 20 T cell receptor beta chains sequenced from one sample in a study of T cell repertoires in cytomegalovirus infection. No antigen is known for these receptors. TCRdb processed the reads anew with MiXCR; each CDR3 protein has one entry. This sample has fewer than 950,000 distinct CDR3 sequences, with approximately 32% found just once. The sequenced sample was cultured CD8+ T cells from PBMCs, obtained from culture after CMV antigen stimulation. The receptors were gathered from a human donor in good health (CMV status not recorded). Some clones in this sample may be carry-over from other donors' samples.

J is TRBJ2-1 and V is TRBV4-1; 10 positions match TRBD2. Trimming at V came to 0 bases and at J to 7 bases, leaving 6 bases not matched to a gene. The CDR3 runs 16 residues. Germline V gene sequence: CDR1 MGHRA, CDR2 YSYEKL. The CDR3 coding sequence is TGCGCCAGCAGCCAAGACGCTAGCGGGGGAAGTAATGAGCAGTTCTTC. This encodes CASSQDASGGSNEQFF.

This clonotype was found a few times. The chain carries TRBV6-6 and TRBJ2-1; TRBD2 matches at 10 bases. Germline CDR1 reads MNHNY; CDR2 reads SVGAGI (reference sequence). The CDR3 is 16 amino acids. The V gene end was trimmed by 0 bases and the J gene end by 8 bases; junction bases not matched to a gene: 7. The CDR3 sequence: CASSYSPTSGVHEQFF. CDR3 coding DNA: TGTGCCAGCAGTTACTCGCCAACTAGCGGGGTTCATGAGCAGTTCTTC.

V usage is TRBV10-3 and J usage is TRBJ2-3; D possibly corresponds to TRBD2 (6 bases). V was trimmed by 4 bases and J by 1 base, leaving 12 bases between them. This CDR3 has 15 amino acids. Germline V gives CDR1 ENHRY, CDR2 SYGVKD. CDR3 in DNA: TGTGCCATCAGTGTCCCGGGGGTGCGCACAGATACGCAGTATTTT. Encoded protein: CAISVPGVRTDTQYF.

The chain uses TRBV29-1 and TRBJ1-1; 7 positions match TRBD1. This CDR3 has 12 amino acids. After removal of 7 bases from V and 3 bases from J, the junction contained 5 bases not matched to a gene. Germline loops: CDR1 SQVTM, CDR2 ANQGSEA. CDR3 sequence (DNA): TGCAGCGCCGACAGGGAGGACACTGAAGCTTTCTTT. Translation gives CSADREDTEAFF.

J is TRBJ2-2 and V is TRBV7-2, with 11 positions matching TRBD2. Germline-derived CDR1 and CDR2 are SGHTA and FQGNSA. CDR3 size: 15 residues. The V segment lost 6 bases and the J segment 8 bases; nucleotides outside the gene matches: 8. CDR3 sequence: CASSLTSGERGELFF. CDR3 coding DNA: TGTGCCAGCAGTCTGACTAGCGGGGAGAGAGGGGAGCTGTTTTTT.

This clonotype appeared a few times. This rearrangement joins TRBV7-6 to TRBJ2-5; D is undetermined. This CDR3 has 14 residues. CDR1 and CDR2 from the germline V gene are SGHVS and FNYEAQ. Trimming left V 2 bases short and J 0 bases short, with 7 bases between. CDR3 sequence (DNA): TGTGCCAGCAGCTTATTGGTGGACCAAGAGACCCAGTACTTC. It translates to CASSLLVDQETQYF.

The V and J genes are TRBV19 and TRBJ1-1; tentatively, D is TRBD1 (5 bases). The ends were cut back, 8 bases at V and 5 bases at J, with 18 bases in the middle. The germline V gene encodes CDR1 LNHDA and CDR2 SQIVND (reference sequence). The CDR3 covers 14 residues. The DNA of the CDR3 is TGTGCCAGTTCCCACGACAGAGCGAGGACTGAAGCTTTCTTT. It codes for CASSHDRARTEAFF.

The J gene is TRBJ2-1, the V gene TRBV10-3; 12 bases match TRBD2. The length of the CDR3 is 18 residues. V was clipped by 0 bases and J by 2 bases; unmatched bases: 5. Per the germline V gene, CDR1 is ENHRY and CDR2 is SYGVKD. CDR3 nucleotides: TGTGCCATCAGTGAGTCGATTCTAGCGGGGGGGCCCTACAATGAGCAGTTCTTC. Its translation: CAISESILAGGPYNEQFF.

This clonotype was counted only a few times. V and J are TRBV15 and TRBJ2-3; D is perhaps TRBD1 (6 bases). With 3 bases removed from V and 3 bases from J, the gap between germline ends came to 10 bases. Germline V gene data show CDR1 as LNHNV and CDR2 as YYDKDF (reference sequence). CDR3 length: 14 amino acids. This CDR3 reads CATSRTGGTDTQYF. In DNA form, the CDR3 reads TGTGCCACCAGCAGGACAGGTGGGACAGATACGCAGTATTTT.

The chain carries TRBV29-1 and TRBJ2-3; 10 bases agree with TRBD2. The V gene's germline CDR1 is SQVTM and CDR2 ANQGSEA. Trimming cost V 4 bases and J 3 bases; bases outside gene matches: 7. The CDR3 consists of 15 residues. The CDR3 protein is CSVALSGGRTDTQYF. The CDR3 nucleotides are TGCAGCGTTGCCCTTAGCGGGGGGCGAACAGATACGCAGTATTTT.

V usage is TRBV27 and J usage is TRBJ1-4; D not certain. The germline gives CDR1 MNHEY, CDR2 SMNVEV (reference sequence). V was clipped by 1 base and J by 3 bases, with 9 bases between them. CDR3 length: 15 amino acids. CDR3 residues: CASSLFNSPNEKLFF. CDR3 nucleotides: TGTGCCAGCAGTTTATTTAACTCGCCTAATGAAAAACTGTTTTTT.

The chain carries TRBV10-3 and TRBJ2-5; D assignment may be TRBD1 or TRBD2 (5 bases each). Looked up from germline, CDR1 is ENHRY and CDR2 is SYGVKD. Trimming pared 0 bases from V and 4 bases from J, leaving 12 bases between. There are 15 residues in the CDR3. The DNA of the CDR3 is TGTGCCATCAGTGAGTCGAGGGGTGTCCTAGAGACCCAGTACTTC. Its protein is CAISESRGVLETQYF.

In this sample, this clonotype turned up a few times. This sequence joins TRBV7-6 and TRBJ2-7; D may be TRBD1 (5 bases). Germline-derived CDR1 and CDR2 are SGHVS and FNYEAQ. The germline V and J ends were trimmed by 1 base and 1 base, with 11 bases remaining between them. The CDR3 loop spans 15 amino acids. CDR3 coding DNA: TGTGCCAGCAGCTTAGATTCAGGGAATTCCTACGAGCAGTACGTC. Amino acids: CASSLDSGNSYEQYV.

This clonotype was picked up a small number of times. The genes are TRBV7-9 and TRBJ1-1; 11 nucleotides match TRBD1. V was pared by 5 bases and J by 1 base, with 9 bases of the junction left unmatched. The CDR3 covers 17 residues. Germline CDR1 is SEHNR and CDR2 is FQNEAQ (reference sequence). The CDR3 region is CASSRRDRGLGNTEAFF. The DNA of the CDR3 is TGTGCCAGCAGCCGGAGGGACAGGGGGTTGGGGAACACTGAAGCTTTCTTT.

This clonotype has more than one count but fewer than ten. This sequence joins TRBV29-1 and TRBJ2-5; 7 bases agree with TRBD1. The junction had 9 bases not matched to a gene; V was cut back by 6 bases and J by 2 bases. The germline gives CDR1 SQVTM, CDR2 ANQGSEA. The CDR3 is 14 amino acids. CDR3 DNA sequence: TGCAGCGTCAACCAGGGACAGCGACAAGAGACCCAGTACTTC. Protein product: CSVNQGQRQETQYF.

This chain uses TRBV6-1 with TRBJ1-1, with D possibly TRBD1 on 5 matching bases. Trimming took 3 bases from V and 0 from J, leaving 11 bases between them. Germline V lookup: CDR1 MNHNS, CDR2 SASEGT. The length of the CDR3 is 15 residues. The CDR3 sequence is CASSEGRGMNTEAFF. As DNA, the CDR3 is TGTGCCAGCAGTGAGGGGCGGGGGATGAACACTGAAGCTTTCTTT.

The chain recombines TRBV28 with TRBJ1-5; D ambiguous. V lost 7 bases and J lost 2, with 12 bases in between. The germline gives CDR1 MDHEN, CDR2 SYDVKM. The CDR3 is 14 amino acids. This CDR3 is CASTAMWGNQPQHF. CDR3 nucleotides: TGTGCCAGCACGGCCATGTGGGGCAATCAGCCCCAGCATTTT.

This sequence joins TRBV7-9 and TRBJ1-1, with a weak D call TRBD1 (6 bases). Germline values: CDR1 SEHNR, CDR2 FQNEAQ (reference sequence). There are 15 residues in the CDR3. V was shortened by 5 bases and J by 0 bases, with 13 bases between the two germline ends. As DNA, the CDR3 is TGTGCCAGCAGCCCGGTGACAGGATTGAACACTGAAGCTTTCTTT. As protein: CASSPVTGLNTEAFF.

This chain links TRBV27 with TRBJ2-5; 12 bases fit TRBD2. J was trimmed by 2 bases and V by 5 bases; bases with no gene match: 0. CDR1 and CDR2 from the germline V gene are MNHEY and SMNVEV (reference sequence). This CDR3 comprises 14 residues. The CDR3 DNA is TGTGCCAGCAGTGGGACTAGCGGGCAAGAGACCCAGTACTTC. Its protein is CASSGTSGQETQYF.

The rearrangement uses TRBV6-5 and TRBJ2-2; 11 bases line up with TRBD2. CDR1 and CDR2 from the germline V gene are MNHEY and SVGAGI. The CDR3 loop spans 15 amino acids. Trimming took 8 bases from V and 5 from J; bases not matched to a gene: 7. CDR3 sequence reads: CASGTSGGRTGELFF. Here the CDR3 DNA reads TGTGCCAGCGGCACTAGCGGGGGTAGAACCGGGGAGCTGTTTTTT.